This T cell receptor beta chain comes out of a study of blood T cell repertoires in COVID-19. Study-wide context: Sites in the United States, Italy and Spain provided acute and convalescent COVID-19 samples. The analysed material was cDNA or gDNA that came from T cells, B-cell-depleted T cells, or PBMCs.

As handled by the study authors: Estimated nucleated cell counts came from reference gene primer amplification. Generated by immunoSEQ multiplex PCR, the TCRdb table keeps only in-frame clones and is missing some. That table gives V, J and clone size, and the DNA gave D and trimming. The sample includes roughly 100,000 clones, more than 90% of them seen just once. CDR3 length equals 14 residues. Per germline, CDR1 LNHNV and CDR2 YYDKDF (reference sequence). V dropped 1 base and J dropped 5 bases, with 12 bases sitting between them. Sample: peripheral blood. The clonotype comes from a man aged 18 to 35 with acute or convalescent COVID-19. The chain joins TRBV15 to TRBJ2-7; D perhaps matches TRBD1 (6 bases). The CDR3 is CATSRVQGFNEQYF. Written as DNA, the CDR3 is TGTGCCACCAGCAGAGTACAGGGATTCAACGAGCAGTACTTC.